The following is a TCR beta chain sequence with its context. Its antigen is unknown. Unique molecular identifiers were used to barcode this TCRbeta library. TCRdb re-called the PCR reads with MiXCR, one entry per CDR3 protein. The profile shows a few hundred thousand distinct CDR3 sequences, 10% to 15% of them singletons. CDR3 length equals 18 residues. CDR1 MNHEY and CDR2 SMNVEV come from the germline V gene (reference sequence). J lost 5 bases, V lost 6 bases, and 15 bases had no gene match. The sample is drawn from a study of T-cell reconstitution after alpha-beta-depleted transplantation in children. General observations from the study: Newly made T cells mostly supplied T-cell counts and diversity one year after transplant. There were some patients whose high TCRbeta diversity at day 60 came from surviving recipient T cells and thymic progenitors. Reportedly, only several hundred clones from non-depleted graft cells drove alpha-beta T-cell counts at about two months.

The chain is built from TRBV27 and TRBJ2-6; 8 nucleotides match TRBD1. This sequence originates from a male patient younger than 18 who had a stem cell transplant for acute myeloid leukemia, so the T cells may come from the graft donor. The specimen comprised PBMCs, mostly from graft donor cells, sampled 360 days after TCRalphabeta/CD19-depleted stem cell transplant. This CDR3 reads CASSIQGAQGLWANVLTF. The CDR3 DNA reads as TGTGCCAGCAGCATCCAGGGGGCGCAGGGTCTCTGGGCCAACGTCCTGACTTTC.